This T cell receptor beta chain was obtained from a study of post-analysis software for immune sequencing data. Unique molecular identifiers were present in the TCR beta cDNA libraries. Around 500,000 cDNA molecules came from roughly 1 to 10 million T cells. Each CDR3 protein gets one entry after TCRdb re-called the PCR reads with MiXCR. The top ten hold about 4.5% of the sample, which has roughly 870,000 distinct CDR3 sequences, about 50% seen once. Germline V gives CDR1 LNHDA, CDR2 SQIVND (reference sequence). V lost 3 bases, J lost 4 bases, and 10 bases lay in between. CDR3 size: 13 residues. Whole-study results and caveats: When patients were compared with controls, a handful of TRBV segments were more frequent, TRBV5-6, TRBV5-1 and TRBV20-1 among them. F measure showed strong co-clustering of same-batch samples. In multiple sclerosis, normalized Chao1 diversity was significantly below that of controls.

Of note for this clonotype: The antigen remains unidentified.

This clonotype originated in a girl between 10 and 17 years old with multiple sclerosis. The chain employs TRBV19 and TRBJ2-7; D not certain. Material for sequencing was blood. For the CDR3, the DNA is TGTGCCAGTAGTATGAGTCAGAAATACGAGCAGTACTTC. Residues: CASSMSQKYEQYF. Variable domain in full (rest from reference TRBV19 and TRBJ2-7): DGGITQSPKYLFRKEGQNVTLSCEQNLNHDAMYWYRQDPGQGLRLIYYSQIVNDFQKGDIAEGYSVSREKKESFPLTVTSAQKNPTAFYLCASSMSQKYEQYFGPGTRLTVT.